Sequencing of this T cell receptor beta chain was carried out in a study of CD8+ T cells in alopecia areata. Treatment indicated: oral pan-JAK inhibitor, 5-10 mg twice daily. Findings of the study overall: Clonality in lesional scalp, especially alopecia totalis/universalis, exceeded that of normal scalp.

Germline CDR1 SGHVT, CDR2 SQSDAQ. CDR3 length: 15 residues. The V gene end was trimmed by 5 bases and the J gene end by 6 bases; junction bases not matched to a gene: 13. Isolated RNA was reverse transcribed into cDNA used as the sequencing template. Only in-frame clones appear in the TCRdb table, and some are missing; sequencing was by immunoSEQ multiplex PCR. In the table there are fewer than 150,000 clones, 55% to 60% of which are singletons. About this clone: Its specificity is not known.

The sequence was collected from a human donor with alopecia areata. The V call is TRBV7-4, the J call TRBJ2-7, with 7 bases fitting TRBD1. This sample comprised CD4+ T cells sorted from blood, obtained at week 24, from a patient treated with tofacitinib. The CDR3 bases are TGTGCCAGCAGCCCGCCTTTGGACAGGCTTTGCGAGCAGTACTTC. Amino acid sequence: CASSPPLDRLCEQYF.